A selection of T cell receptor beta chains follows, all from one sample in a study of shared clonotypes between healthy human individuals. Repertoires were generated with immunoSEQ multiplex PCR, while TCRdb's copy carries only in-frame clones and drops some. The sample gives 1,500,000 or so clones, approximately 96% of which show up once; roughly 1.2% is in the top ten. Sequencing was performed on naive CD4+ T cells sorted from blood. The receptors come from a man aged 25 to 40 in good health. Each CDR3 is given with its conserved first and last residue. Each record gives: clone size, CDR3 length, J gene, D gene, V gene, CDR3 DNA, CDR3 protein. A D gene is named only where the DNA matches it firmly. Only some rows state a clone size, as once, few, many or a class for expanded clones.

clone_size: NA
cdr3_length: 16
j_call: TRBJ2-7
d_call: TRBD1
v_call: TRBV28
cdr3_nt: TGTGCCAGCAGTGTAACCGGGACAGGGCCTTCCTACGAGCAGTACTTC
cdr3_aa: CASSVTGTGPSYEQYF

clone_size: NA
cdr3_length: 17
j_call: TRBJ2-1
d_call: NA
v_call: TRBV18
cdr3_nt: TGTGCCAGCTCACCGCCTTTGGTAGCGAACGGTTGGAATGAGCAGTTCTTC
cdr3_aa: CASSPPLVANGWNEQFF

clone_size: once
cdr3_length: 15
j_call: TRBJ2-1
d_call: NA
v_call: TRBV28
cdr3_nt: TGTGCCAGCACCCCGAGCGGTACTGCCTACAATGAGCAGTTCTTC
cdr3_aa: CASTPSGTAYNEQFF

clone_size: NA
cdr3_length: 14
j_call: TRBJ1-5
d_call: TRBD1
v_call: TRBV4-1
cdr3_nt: TGCGCCAGCAGCCAGAGACAGGGAGATCAGCCCCAGCATTTT
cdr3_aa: CASSQRQGDQPQHF

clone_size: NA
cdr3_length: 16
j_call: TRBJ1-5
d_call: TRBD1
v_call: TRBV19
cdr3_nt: TGTGCCAGTAGTATCAGACAGGGTGGTGGCAATCAGCCCCAGCATTTT
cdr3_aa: CASSIRQGGGNQPQHF

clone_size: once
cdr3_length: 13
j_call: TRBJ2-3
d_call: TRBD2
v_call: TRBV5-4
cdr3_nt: TGTGCCAGCAGCTCTGGGGGGGTTGATACGCAGTATTTT
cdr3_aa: CASSSGGVDTQYF

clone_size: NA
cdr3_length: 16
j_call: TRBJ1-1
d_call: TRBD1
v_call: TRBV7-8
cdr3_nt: TGTGCCAGCAGCCCTTTCCGGGACAGGGATCGAACTGAAGCTTTCTTT
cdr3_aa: CASSPFRDRDRTEAFF

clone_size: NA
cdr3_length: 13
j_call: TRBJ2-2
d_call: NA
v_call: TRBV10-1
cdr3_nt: TGCGCCAGCAGTGAGATCGTAACCGGGGAGCTGTTTTTT
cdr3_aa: CASSEIVTGELFF

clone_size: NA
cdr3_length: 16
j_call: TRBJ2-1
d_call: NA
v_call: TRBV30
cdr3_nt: TGTGCCTGGAGTTTCCTAGGACTGAGCTCCTACAATGAGCAGTTCTTC
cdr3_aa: CAWSFLGLSSYNEQFF

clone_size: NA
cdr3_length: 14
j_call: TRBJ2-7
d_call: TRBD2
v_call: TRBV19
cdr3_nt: TGTGCCAGTAAGCTAGCGGCCGCAACCTACGAGCAGTACTTC
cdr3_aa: CASKLAAATYEQYF

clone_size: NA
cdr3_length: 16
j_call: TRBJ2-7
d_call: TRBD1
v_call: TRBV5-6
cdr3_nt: TGTGCCAGCAGCAGTCGGAAAACAGGGGGCAGCAACGAGCAGTACTTC
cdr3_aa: CASSSRKTGGSNEQYF

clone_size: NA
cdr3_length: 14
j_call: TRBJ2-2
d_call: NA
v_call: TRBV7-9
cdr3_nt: TGTGCCAGCAGCTTAGAGAGAGGGGACGGGGAGCTGTTTTTT
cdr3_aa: CASSLERGDGELFF

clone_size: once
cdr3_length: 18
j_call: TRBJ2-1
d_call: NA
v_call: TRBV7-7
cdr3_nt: TGTGCCAGCAGCTTAGCGCTAGGTAGTGGGAGCTCCTACAATGAGCAGTTCTTC
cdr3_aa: CASSLALGSGSSYNEQFF

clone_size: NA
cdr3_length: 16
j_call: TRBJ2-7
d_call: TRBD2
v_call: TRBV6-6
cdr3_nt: TGTGCCAGCAGTTACGTCGCTAGCGGGAGTTTGGGCGAGCAGTACTTC
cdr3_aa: CASSYVASGSLGEQYF

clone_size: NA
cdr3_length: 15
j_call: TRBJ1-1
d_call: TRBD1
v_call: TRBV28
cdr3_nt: TGTGCCAGCAGTTCTCCCGGACAGGGGGGAACTGAAGCTTTCTTT
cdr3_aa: CASSSPGQGGTEAFF

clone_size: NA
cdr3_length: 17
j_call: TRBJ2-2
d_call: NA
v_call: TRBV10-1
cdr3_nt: TGCGCCAGCAGTGAGTACCCTGCGGGCCTGAACACCGGGGAGCTGTTTTTT
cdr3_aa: CASSEYPAGLNTGELFF

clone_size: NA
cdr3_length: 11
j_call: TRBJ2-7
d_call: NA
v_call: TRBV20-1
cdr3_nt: TGCAGTGCTAGGGTGGACTACGAGCAGTACTTC
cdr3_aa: CSARVDYEQYF

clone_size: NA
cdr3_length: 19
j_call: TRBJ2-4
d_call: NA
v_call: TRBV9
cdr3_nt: TGTGCCAGCAGCACCCCGGGGCCGCAGACCCGTCTAGCCAAAAACATTCAGTACTTC
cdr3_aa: CASSTPGPQTRLAKNIQYF

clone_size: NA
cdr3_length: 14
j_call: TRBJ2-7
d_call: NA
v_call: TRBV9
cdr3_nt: TGTGCCAGTGAGCCTGGTGGAGGGGATTACGAGCAGTACTTC
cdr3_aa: CASEPGGGDYEQYF

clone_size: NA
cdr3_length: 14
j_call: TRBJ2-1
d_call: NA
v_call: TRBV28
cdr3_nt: TGTGCCAGCTGCGTGGGGGATGGAATCCATGAGCAGTTCTTC
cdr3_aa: CASCVGDGIHEQFF

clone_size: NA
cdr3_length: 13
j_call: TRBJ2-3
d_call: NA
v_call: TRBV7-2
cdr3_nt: TGTGCCAGCCTCAGATTAGGCACAGATACGCAGTATTTT
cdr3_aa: CASLRLGTDTQYF

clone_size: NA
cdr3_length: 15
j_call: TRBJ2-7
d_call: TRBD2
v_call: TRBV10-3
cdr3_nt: TGTGCCATCAGTGAGTCGAAGGGGAGGGGCCACGAGCAGTACTTC
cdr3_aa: CAISESKGRGHEQYF

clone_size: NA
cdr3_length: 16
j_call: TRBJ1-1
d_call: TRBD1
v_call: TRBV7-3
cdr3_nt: TGTGCCAGCAGCTTAAATTCAGGAGGGGGCCACACTGAAGCTTTCTTT
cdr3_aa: CASSLNSGGGHTEAFF

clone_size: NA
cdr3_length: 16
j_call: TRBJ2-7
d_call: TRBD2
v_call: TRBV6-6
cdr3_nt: TGTGCCAGCAGCCCTATGGGCGGGAGGGGCACCTACGAGCAGTACTTC
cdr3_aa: CASSPMGGRGTYEQYF

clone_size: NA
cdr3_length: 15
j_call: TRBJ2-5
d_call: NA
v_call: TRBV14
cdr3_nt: TGTGCCAGCAGCCAAGCTACAGGGGGGGGAGAGACCCAGTACTTC
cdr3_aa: CASSQATGGGETQYF

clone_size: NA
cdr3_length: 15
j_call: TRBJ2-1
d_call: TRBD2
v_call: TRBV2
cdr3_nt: TGTGCCAGCAGGACCGGGACTAGCGAGAACAATGAGCAGTTCTTC
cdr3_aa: CASRTGTSENNEQFF

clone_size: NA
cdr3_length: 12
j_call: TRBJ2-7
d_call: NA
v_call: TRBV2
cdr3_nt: TGTGCCAGCGGAAGGACAAGCTACGAGCAGTACTTC
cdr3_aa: CASGRTSYEQYF

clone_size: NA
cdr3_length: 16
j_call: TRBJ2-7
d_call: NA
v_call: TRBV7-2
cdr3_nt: TGTGCCAGCAGCTTATATTCTGCGGAGTTCTCCTACGAGCAGTACTTC
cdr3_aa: CASSLYSAEFSYEQYF

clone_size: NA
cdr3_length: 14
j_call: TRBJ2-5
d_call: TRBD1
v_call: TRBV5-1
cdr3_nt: TGCGCCAGCAGCCCCGGGACAGCCCAAGAGACCCAGTACTTC
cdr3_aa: CASSPGTAQETQYF

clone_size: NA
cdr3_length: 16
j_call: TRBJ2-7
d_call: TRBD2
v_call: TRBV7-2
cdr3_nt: TGTGCCAGCAGCTTAGGGGCTAGCGGGTCGGGCTACGAGCAGTACTTC
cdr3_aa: CASSLGASGSGYEQYF

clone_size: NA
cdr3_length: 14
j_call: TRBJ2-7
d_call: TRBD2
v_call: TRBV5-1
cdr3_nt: TGCGCCAGCAGCTACCAGCGGGGAGAGTACGAGCAGTACTTC
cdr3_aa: CASSYQRGEYEQYF

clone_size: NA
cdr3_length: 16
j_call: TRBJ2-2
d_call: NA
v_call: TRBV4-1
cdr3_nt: TGCGCCAGCAGCCAGACAGGGAGGACGAACACCGGGGAGCTGTTTTTT
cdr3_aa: CASSQTGRTNTGELFF

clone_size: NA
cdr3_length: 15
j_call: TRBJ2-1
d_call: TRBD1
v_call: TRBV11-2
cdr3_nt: TGTGCCAGCAGCTTGCCCGGGACAGTTTACAATGAGCAGTTCTTC
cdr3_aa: CASSLPGTVYNEQFF

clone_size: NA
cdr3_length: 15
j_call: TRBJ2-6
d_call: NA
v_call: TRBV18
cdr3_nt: TGTGCCAATACTCGTGGAAACTCTGGGGCCAACGTCCTGACTTTC
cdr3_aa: CANTRGNSGANVLTF

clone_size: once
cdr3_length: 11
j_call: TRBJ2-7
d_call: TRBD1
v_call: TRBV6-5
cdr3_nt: TGTGCCACTTCGACAGGGTACGAGCAGTACTTC
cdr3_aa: CATSTGYEQYF

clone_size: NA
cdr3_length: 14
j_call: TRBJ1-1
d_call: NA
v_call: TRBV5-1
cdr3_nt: TGCGCCAGCAGCTTGGTAGTGGATAACACTGAAGCTTTCTTT
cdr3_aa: CASSLVVDNTEAFF

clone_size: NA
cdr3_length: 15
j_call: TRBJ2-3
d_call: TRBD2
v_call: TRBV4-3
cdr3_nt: TGCGCCAGCAGCCTTACGGGAGGGCGGACAGATACGCAGTATTTT
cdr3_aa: CASSLTGGRTDTQYF

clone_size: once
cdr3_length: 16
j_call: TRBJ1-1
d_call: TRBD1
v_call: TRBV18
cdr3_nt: TGTGCCAGCTCACCTCTAAATACTCCGGGACAGGGCGAAGCTTTCTTT
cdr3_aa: CASSPLNTPGQGEAFF

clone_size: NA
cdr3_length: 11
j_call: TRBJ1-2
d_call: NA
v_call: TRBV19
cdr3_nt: TGTGCCAGTAGTCGGTTTCATGGCTACACCTTC
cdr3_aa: CASSRFHGYTF

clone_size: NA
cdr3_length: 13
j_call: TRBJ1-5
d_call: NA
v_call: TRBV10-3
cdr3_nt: TGTGCCATCACCGGCGGGGGCGGGCAGCCCCAGCATTTT
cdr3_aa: CAITGGGGQPQHF

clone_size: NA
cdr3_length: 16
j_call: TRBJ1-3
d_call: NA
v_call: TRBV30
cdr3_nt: TGTGCCTGGAGTAAAGTAGGGGATCGGTCTGGAAACACCATATATTTT
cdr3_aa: CAWSKVGDRSGNTIYF

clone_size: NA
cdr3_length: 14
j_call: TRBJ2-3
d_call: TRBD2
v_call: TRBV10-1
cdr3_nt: TGCGCCAGCAGTTCTAGCGGGAGCACAGATACGCAGTATTTT
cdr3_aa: CASSSSGSTDTQYF

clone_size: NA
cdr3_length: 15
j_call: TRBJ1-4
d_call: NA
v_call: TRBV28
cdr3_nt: TGTGCCAGCAGTTCCCCGGGACCCGGGAGTGAAAAACTGTTTTTT
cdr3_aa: CASSSPGPGSEKLFF

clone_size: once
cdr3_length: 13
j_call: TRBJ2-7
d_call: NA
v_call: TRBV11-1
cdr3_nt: TGTGCCAGCAGCTTAGAGTGGGCGTTGGAGCAGTACTTC
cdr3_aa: CASSLEWALEQYF

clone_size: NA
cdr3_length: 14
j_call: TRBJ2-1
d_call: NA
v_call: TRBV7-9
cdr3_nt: TGTGCCAGCAGCCCACGACTATTCCACAATGAGCAGTTCTTC
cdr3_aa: CASSPRLFHNEQFF

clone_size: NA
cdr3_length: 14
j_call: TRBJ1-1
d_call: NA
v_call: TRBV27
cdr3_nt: TGTGCCAGCAGTTTATCCCTAGTGAACACTGAAGCTTTCTTT
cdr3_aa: CASSLSLVNTEAFF

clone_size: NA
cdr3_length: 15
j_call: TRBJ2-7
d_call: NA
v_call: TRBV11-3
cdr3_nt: TGTGCCAGCAGCTTAGCAGCGGGCCACTCCTACGAGCAGTACTTC
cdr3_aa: CASSLAAGHSYEQYF

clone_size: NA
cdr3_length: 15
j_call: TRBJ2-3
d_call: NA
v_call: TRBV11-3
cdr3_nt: TGTGCCAGCAGCCCCTCGGAGACTAGCACAGATACGCAGTATTTT
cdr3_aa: CASSPSETSTDTQYF